A selection of T cell receptor beta chains follows, all from one sample in a study of shared clonotypes between healthy human individuals. The protocol was immunoSEQ multiplex PCR, while the TCRdb copy is restricted to in-frame clones and leaves out a portion. This repertoire shows over 2,000,000 clones, 80% to 95% found once; its top ten account for approximately 1.6%. The sample comprised naive CD8+ T cells from PBMCs. All receptors derive from a man aged 18 to 29 in good health. Some clones in this sample may be carry-over from other donors' samples. The CDR3 runs from the conserved cysteine through the conserved F or W. The size field is filled for only some rows; it gives once, few, many or a size class.

>.|TRBJ1-3|TRBV7-9
CASTDGLAGNTIYF
>.|TRBJ1-1|TRBV11-2
CASGKPKERLNTEAFF
>.|TRBJ2-1|TRBV11-1
CASSLILSTGDEQFF
>.|TRBJ2-7|TRBV13
CASSPRTVPPYEQYF
>.|TRBJ1-3|TRBV11-2
CASSLGRAGGNTIYF
>.|TRBJ1-5|TRBV19
CASSTYGTGVHQPQHF
>.|TRBJ1-5|TRBV5-8
CASSPQTGRYSNQPQHF
>.|TRBJ2-5|TRBV9
CASSVVGDPRAQYF
>.|TRBJ2-2|TRBV7-9
CASSTAPGTGELFF
>.|TRBJ1-4|TRBV5-3
CARSLEALPGSEKLFF
>.|TRBJ2-3|TRBV11-2
CASSLVPREGLLSSHF
>.|TRBJ2-1|TRBV6-5
CASGGRSYNEQFF
>.|TRBJ2-2|TRBV5-1
CASSPSIDRGHDTGELFF
>once|TRBJ2-5|TRBV10-3
CAIGLAGDGETQYF
>.|TRBJ2-7|TRBV2
CASIGGLAGVDEQYF
>once|TRBJ1-2|TRBV2
CASCRAPHYGYTF
>.|TRBJ2-3|TRBV7-8
CASSATMLGSQATDTQYF
>once|TRBJ2-1|TRBV19
CASTGGHNEQFF
>.|TRBJ2-3|TRBV30
CAWSPGTASHTDTQYF
>.|TRBJ1-1|TRBV5-1
CASSSGTTGEAFF
>once|TRBJ2-5|TRBV1
CTPSETQYF
>.|TRBJ1-1|TRBV13
CASSPPSGSEAFF
>once|TRBJ2-1|TRBV7-6
CASSFLQIKTPQGNEQFF
>.|TRBJ2-1|TRBV29-1
CSVDRTSGRVNEQFF
>.|TRBJ2-1|TRBV28
CATRAEGRAWVRNEQFF
>.|TRBJ1-5|TRBV27
CASSPAGRQPQHF
>.|TRBJ2-7|TRBV4-1
CASSQFTRTGSSGDEQYF
>.|TRBJ2-7|TRBV19
CASSMSGDSYEQYF
>.|TRBJ1-1|TRBV23-1
CASSHETRDRLYTEAFF
>.|TRBJ2-1|TRBV28
CASRLAGDNEQFF
>.|TRBJ1-1|TRBV15
CATSRGRGGGMNTEAFF
>.|TRBJ2-1|TRBV13
CASSLETGNEQFF
>.|TRBJ1-3|TRBV25-1
CASSDTYSGVMNTIYF
>.|TRBJ2-7|TRBV7-6
CASSPSGSYEQYF
>.|TRBJ2-5|TRBV6-1
CASSDLRGTGLKETQYF
>.|TRBJ2-1|TRBV27
CASSGGPSPREQFF
>.|TRBJ2-2|TRBV6-4
CASSDSVAPGELFF
>.|TRBJ1-2|TRBV25-1
CASSEYRAGSYGYTF
>.|TRBJ2-7|TRBV28
CASTPTLAGGFYEQYF
>.|TRBJ2-7|TRBV10-1
CASIQTSLLSYEQYF
>few|TRBJ1-5|TRBV10-3
CAISESRAGNQPQHF
>.|TRBJ2-7|TRBV5-1
CAREGQQPYEQYF
>.|TRBJ1-2|TRBV7-3
CASSTSASTVYGYTF
>.|TRBJ1-4|TRBV4-1
CASSPGPGDEKLFF
>.|TRBJ2-5|TRBV11-2
CASSSDRVFGTQYF
>.|TRBJ2-7|TRBV5-8
CASSFGTGRGEQYF
>.|TRBJ2-3|TRBV11-2
CASSQRLAGGPGDTQYF
>.|TRBJ1-4|TRBV7-8
CASSLIGDSYYEKLFF
>.|TRBJ1-3|TRBV7-9
CASSLPWAAGGSGNTIYF
>.|TRBJ2-7|TRBV5-8
CAWEGQDPYEQYF
>.|TRBJ2-5|TRBV10-3
CAISESMVAGGQETQYF
>.|TRBJ2-1|TRBV19
CASSIYGATNEQFF
>.|TRBJ2-1|TRBV11-1
CASSPRDRGISSQFF
>.|TRBJ2-7|TRBV27
CASRYRDNVTYEQYF
>.|TRBJ2-1|TRBV27
CATSSLGQKYNEQFF